Below, one T cell receptor (beta chain) is given with its context. Its matching antigen is unknown. Treatment in this sample: approximately 18 received Ad26.COV2.S at low or high dose, single or two shots; about 5 received placebo; per-sample allocation not given. Day 63 after the first vaccine or placebo injection was the time point for sampling. An Ad26 vector expressing Wuhan-strain SARS-CoV-2 spike served as the vaccine. The germline V and J ends were trimmed by 3 bases and 4 bases, with 10 bases remaining between them. The length of the CDR3 is 13 residues. Looked up from germline, CDR1 is ENHRY and CDR2 is SYGVKD. Method: immunoSEQ multiplex PCR; TCRdb's copy keeps in-frame clones and lacks some. The sample yields 380,000 or so clones, about 80% seen once. The data were taken from a study of Ad26.COV2.S vaccination and SARS-CoV-2 variants. Looking at the study overall: Administration of Ad26.COV2.S was intramuscular, either once or twice 56 days apart.

Study findings and constraints: Analytic work on TCR breadth and depth might have understated the full extent of total T cell responses. Vaccine recipients posted higher spike-specific TCR breadth than their placebo counterparts.

The chain is built from TRBV10-3 and TRBJ2-7; no definite D call. The sample was peripheral blood, taken in a trial of Ad26.COV2.S vaccine versus placebo. The sequence came from a person aged 18 to 65 who received the Ad26.COV2.S COVID-19 vaccine or a placebo. As DNA, the CDR3 is TGTGCCATCAGTGATCCCACATTATACGAGCAGTACTTC. This translates into CAISDPTLYEQYF.